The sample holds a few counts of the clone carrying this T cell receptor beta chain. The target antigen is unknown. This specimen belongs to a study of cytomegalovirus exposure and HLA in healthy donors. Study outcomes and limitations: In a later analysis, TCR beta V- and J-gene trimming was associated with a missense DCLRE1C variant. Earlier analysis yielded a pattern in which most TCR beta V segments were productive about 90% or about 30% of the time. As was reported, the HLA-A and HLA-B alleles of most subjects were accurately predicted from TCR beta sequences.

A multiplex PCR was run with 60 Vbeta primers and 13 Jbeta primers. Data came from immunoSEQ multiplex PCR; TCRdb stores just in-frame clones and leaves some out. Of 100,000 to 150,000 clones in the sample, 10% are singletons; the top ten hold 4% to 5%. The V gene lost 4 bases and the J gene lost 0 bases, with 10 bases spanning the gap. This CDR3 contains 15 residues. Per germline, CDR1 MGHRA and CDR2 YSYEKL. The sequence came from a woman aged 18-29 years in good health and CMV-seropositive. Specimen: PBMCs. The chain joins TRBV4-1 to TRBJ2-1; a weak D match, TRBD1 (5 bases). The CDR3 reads CASSPPGNSYNEQFF. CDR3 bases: TGCGCCAGCAGCCCGCCAGGGAACTCCTACAATGAGCAGTTCTTC.